This passage covers 9 T cell receptor beta chains from one sample sequenced in a study of cytomegalovirus exposure and HLA in healthy donors. The PCR had 60 Vbeta and 13 Jbeta primers. Method: immunoSEQ multiplex PCR; TCRdb's copy keeps in-frame clones and lacks some. The data show around 110,000 clones, around 10% seen once. The sequenced material came from PBMCs. The receptors derive from a man aged 25 to 45 in good health and CMV-seronegative.

V gene TRBV11-3 combines with J gene TRBJ2-2; weak D call: TRBD2 (6 bases). The V gene's germline CDR1 is SGHNT and CDR2 YENEEA. CDR3 length: 14 residues. The ends were cut back, 4 bases at V and 3 bases at J, with 9 bases in the middle. The CDR3 region is CASSWGLDTGELFF. CDR3 bases: TGTGCCAGCAGCTGGGGACTTGACACCGGGGAGCTGTTTTTT. Full variable domain (outside the CDR3, taken from reference TRBV11-3 and TRBJ2-2): EAGVVQSPRYKIIEKKQPVAFWCNPISGHNTLYWYLQNLGQGPELLIRYENEEAVDDSQLPKDRFSAERLKGVDSTLKIQPAELGDSAVYLCASSWGLDTGELFFGEGSRLTVL.

This clone was counted between two and nine times. A junction boundary mismatches the germline segment, possibly from a read error. The chain has TRBV7-7 and TRBJ1-4, with 12 positions matching TRBD1. The CDR3 totals 14 residues. Looked up from germline, CDR1 is SSHAT and CDR2 is FNYEAQ (reference sequence). The CDR3 coding sequence is TGTGCTAGCAGTACCGGGACAGGGGGCGAAAAACTGTTTTTT. Amino acid sequence: CASSTGTGGEKLFF.

This clone showed up just a few times. The chain's CDR3 is CASSQDKVGGLQLPAFF. CDR3 nucleotide sequence: TGCGCCAGCAGCCAAGATAAGGTTGGCGGACTTCAGTTGCCAGCTTTCTTT. This rearrangement joins TRBV4-3 to TRBJ1-1; no reliable D call. Germline-derived CDR1 and CDR2 are LGHNA and YSLEER. Trimming pared 0 bases from V and 10 bases from J, leaving 24 bases between. CDR3 length: 17 amino acids.

This clone has a handful of counts. The chain is built from TRBV4-1 and TRBJ2-7, with D perhaps TRBD1 (5 bases). The CDR3 contains 13 residues. V was clipped by 0 bases and J by 6 bases, with 9 bases between them. Germline values: CDR1 MGHRA, CDR2 YSYEKL. The CDR3 region is CASSQDRVGEQYF. Written as DNA, the CDR3 is TGCGCCAGCAGCCAAGACAGGGTGGGCGAGCAGTACTTC.

V is TRBV7-9 and J is TRBJ2-7; 9 bases line up with TRBD1. The CDR3 totals 15 residues. Germline trimming cut 1 base from V and 6 bases from J; bases unmatched to any gene: 7. Germline CDR1 reads SEHNR; CDR2 reads FQNEAQ (reference sequence). CDR3 sequence: CASSLGGTGRGEQYF. Here the CDR3 DNA reads TGTGCCAGCAGCTTAGGTGGGACAGGGCGAGGCGAGCAGTACTTC.

This clone showed up just a few times. The rearrangement links TRBV30 to TRBJ1-6; 9 bases match TRBD1. Germline CDR1 reads GTSNPN; CDR2 reads SVGIG (reference sequence). This CDR3 is built from 12 residues. The ends lost 3 bases at V and 9 bases at J; junction bases unmatched: 0. CDR3 in amino acids: CAWRTGGSPLHF. CDR3 sequence (DNA): TGTGCCTGGAGGACAGGGGGTTCACCCCTCCACTTT.

This clone has more than one count but fewer than ten. The chain combines TRBV1 with TRBJ2-1; no DNA check was done on the table's D call, TRBD2. TRBV1 represents a pseudogene. There are 20 residues in the CDR3. CDR3 region: CTSSQDNRASGRPSYNEQFF. The CDR3 region has the DNA TGCACCAGCAGCCAAGATAATAGGGCTAGCGGGAGGCCCTCCTACAATGAGCAGTTCTTC.

The V call is TRBV6-5, the J call TRBJ1-1; no clear D gene. Looked up from germline, CDR1 is MNHEY and CDR2 is SVGAGI. The CDR3 is 12 residues long. Trimming took 6 bases from V and 5 from J, leaving 10 bases between them. CDR3 sequence reads: CASSFTGTEAFF. The CDR3 DNA sequence: TGTGCCAGCAGCTTTACCGGTACTGAAGCTTTCTTT.

This clone appeared a few times. The chain joins TRBV19 to TRBJ2-5, with D hard to call. The germline CDR1 and CDR2 sequences are LNHDA and SQIVND (reference sequence). V shed 8 bases and J shed 5 bases, with 12 bases lying between them. The CDR3 spans 12 residues. The CDR3 protein is CASGSIGETQYF. As DNA, the CDR3 is TGTGCCAGTGGTTCCATCGGGGAGACCCAGTACTTC.